This T cell receptor beta chain was retrieved from a study of PD-1 blockade in classical Hodgkin lymphoma. The CDR3 consists of 13 residues. Trimming cost V 6 bases and J 4 bases, with 12 bases left between them. Germline-derived CDR1 and CDR2 are SNHLY and FYNNEI. The table came from immunoSEQ multiplex PCR; TCRdb's copy has only in-frame clones and leaves some out. The table shows roughly 70,000 clones, with over 55% occurring only once. There was relapse after autologous stem cell transplantation in every patient, and there was variation in brentuximab vedotin exposure. The sequenced sample was peripheral blood mononuclear cells (PBMCs), obtained before the second cycle of nivolumab. J is TRBJ1-2 and V is TRBV2, with D perhaps matching TRBD1 (6 bases). The TCR was taken from a human donor with classical Hodgkin lymphoma. CDR3 region: CASRDGQSYGYTF. The CDR3 coding sequence is TGTGCCAGCAGGGACGGACAGTCCTATGGCTACACCTTC. Together with reference TRBV2 and TRBJ1-2, the CDR3 gives the full variable domain: EPEVTQTPSHQVTQMGQEVILRCVPISNHLYFYWYRQILGQKVEFLVSFYNNEISEKSEIFDDQFSVERPDGSNFTLKIRSTKLEDSAMYFCASRDGQSYGYTFGSGTRLTVV.